A selection of T cell receptor beta chains follows, all from one sample in a study of blood T cell repertoires in COVID-19. Data came from immunoSEQ multiplex PCR; TCRdb stores just in-frame clones and leaves some out. The repertoire holds a few hundred thousand clones, with over 75% as singletons. Specimen: PBMCs or T cells enriched from blood (not recorded which). Receptors were obtained from a woman aged 50 to 65 who had recovered from COVID-19. CDR3s include the opening cysteine and the closing phenylalanine or tryptophan. The order of the fields is D gene, J gene, V gene, CDR3 protein, CDR3 DNA. The D gene is left open where the match is weak.

NA | TRBJ1-5 | TRBV27 | CASSLYGGRNQPQHF | TGTGCCAGCAGTTTATACGGGGGGCGCAATCAGCCCCAGCATTTT
NA | TRBJ2-7 | TRBV14 | CASSQDAGREAYEQYF | TGTGCCAGCAGCCAAGATGCGGGTAGGGAAGCCTACGAGCAGTACTTC
NA | TRBJ2-7 | TRBV6-6 | CASNFTPRDLYEQYF | TGTGCCAGCAACTTTACTCCCCGGGATCTTTACGAGCAGTACTTC
NA | TRBJ2-7 | TRBV27 | CASSYSWGAETYEQYF | TGTGCCAGCAGTTACTCTTGGGGCGCAGAGACCTACGAGCAGTACTTC
TRBD1 | TRBJ1-6 | TRBV9 | CASSGPGGALNSPLHF | TGTGCCAGCAGCGGACCAGGGGGCGCTCTTAATTCACCCCTCCACTTT
TRBD1 | TRBJ2-5 | TRBV4-2 | CASSHAQGASVETQYF | TGTGCCAGCAGCCACGCACAGGGGGCAAGTGTGGAGACCCAGTACTTC
TRBD1 | TRBJ1-5 | TRBV10-3 | CAISEAPGGNYNQPQHF | TGTGCCATCAGTGAGGCACCAGGGGGTAACTATAATCAGCCCCAGCATTTT
TRBD2 | TRBJ2-1 | TRBV6-5 | CASIAGASNEQFF | TGTGCCAGCATAGCGGGAGCTAGCAATGAGCAGTTCTTC
NA | TRBJ2-7 | TRBV30 | CAWSGQGYEQYF | TGTGCCTGGAGTGGTCAGGGCTACGAGCAGTACTTC
NA | TRBJ1-1 | TRBV7-2 | CASRLEGTIGNTEAFF | TGTGCCAGCAGGCTAGAGGGCACGATCGGGAACACTGAAGCTTTCTTT
TRBD2 | TRBJ2-4 | TRBV5-1 | CAGSKSGREAKNIQYF | TGCGCCGGGAGCAAAAGCGGGAGGGAAGCCAAAAACATTCAGTACTTC
NA | TRBJ1-1 | TRBV27 | CASRSLLTVNTEAFF | TGTGCCAGCAGATCCCTGTTAACAGTAAACACTGAAGCTTTCTTT
NA | TRBJ2-3 | TRBV3-1/TRBV3-2 | CASSQDRPTGNTQYF | TGTGCCAGCAGCCAAGACAGACCCACGGGGAATACGCAGTATTTT
TRBD1 | TRBJ2-2 | TRBV19 | CASSRFGGGTGNTGELFF | TGTGCCAGTAGTAGGTTTGGTGGAGGGACAGGGAACACCGGGGAGCTGTTTTTT
TRBD1 | TRBJ2-7 | TRBV29-1 | CSALRTGTYGQYF | TGCAGCGCCCTGCGGACAGGAACCTACGGGCAGTACTTC
NA | TRBJ2-5 | TRBV7-3 | CASSLGATRGETQYF | TGTGCCAGCAGCTTAGGCGCGACTAGGGGAGAGACCCAGTACTTC
NA | TRBJ1-6 | TRBV4-1 | CASSQEWDGRSPLHF | TGCGCCAGCAGCCAAGAATGGGATGGGAGGTCACCCCTCCACTTT
TRBD1 | TRBJ2-7 | TRBV5-4 | CASSLRTGGSYEQYF | TGTGCCAGCAGCTTGAGGACAGGGGGCTCCTACGAGCAGTACTTC
NA | TRBJ2-6 | TRBV6-1 | CASSEWRGSGSSGANVLTF | TGTGCCAGCAGTGAGTGGCGAGGTAGCGGCTCCTCTGGGGCCAACGTCCTGACTTTC
TRBD1 | TRBJ1-4 | TRBV5-4 | CASSFSTGWEEKLFF | TGTGCCAGCAGCTTCTCGACAGGGTGGGAGGAAAAACTGTTTTTT
NA | TRBJ1-2 | TRBV28 | CATITRGGNQKGLNYGYTF | TGTGCCACTATAACCCGAGGGGGAAATCAGAAGGGCCTAAACTATGGCTACACCTTC
NA | TRBJ2-1 | TRBV23-1 | CASSLILQGIATSSYNEQFF | TGCGCCAGCAGTCTCATCCTACAGGGCATAGCCACGAGCTCCTACAATGAGCAGTTCTTC
TRBD2 | TRBJ2-1 | TRBV6-6 | CASRTSGTNEQFF | TGTGCCAGTCGGACTAGCGGGACCAATGAGCAGTTCTTC
TRBD1 | TRBJ1-5 | TRBV6-5 | CASSTQGASQPQHF | TGTGCCAGCAGTACACAGGGGGCAAGTCAGCCCCAGCATTTT
NA | TRBJ2-2 | TRBV6-5 | CASSLLVLVGELFF | TGTGCCAGCAGCTTACTAGTTTTGGTCGGGGAGCTGTTTTTT
TRBD1 | TRBJ2-2 | TRBV5-1 | CASSPGGYTGELFF | TGCGCCAGCAGCCCAGGGGGCTACACCGGGGAGCTGTTTTTT
NA | TRBJ1-5 | TRBV5-1 | CASSLAFGSGQPQHF | TGCGCCAGCAGCTTGGCCTTCGGGTCCGGTCAGCCCCAGCATTTT
NA | TRBJ2-7 | TRBV20-1 | CSASGGVADSYEQYF | TGCAGTGCTAGTGGTGGGGTAGCGGACTCCTACGAGCAGTACTTC